A selection of T cell receptor beta chains follows, all from one sample in a study of blood T cell repertoires in COVID-19. The table came from immunoSEQ multiplex PCR; TCRdb's copy has only in-frame clones and leaves some out. The table has tens of thousands of clones, about nine tenths seen once. The sequenced sample consisted of peripheral blood. These receptors were collected from a man in his 60s with active or convalescent COVID-19. The CDR3 runs from the conserved cysteine through the conserved F or W. A D gene is named only where the DNA matches it firmly. Clone sizes are given selectively: once, few, many, or a class where the clone is expanded.

J gene: TRBJ2-1
D gene: TRBD2
V gene: TRBV27
clone size: NA
CDR3 DNA: TGTGCCAGCAGTTTCTCGGCTAGCGGGGGCCCCGGGGATGAGCAGTTCTTC
CDR3 protein: CASSFSASGGPGDEQFF

J gene: TRBJ1-5
D gene: TRBD1
V gene: TRBV7-9
clone size: NA
CDR3 DNA: TGTGCCAGCAGCTTAGGGACAGGGGGCAACCAGCCCCAGCATTTT
CDR3 protein: CASSLGTGGNQPQHF

J gene: TRBJ1-2
D gene: NA
V gene: TRBV30
clone size: NA
CDR3 DNA: TGTGCCTGGAGTTTTTCGGGAACAGACAACTATGGCTACACCTTC
CDR3 protein: CAWSFSGTDNYGYTF

J gene: TRBJ1-2
D gene: TRBD1
V gene: TRBV6-6
clone size: NA
CDR3 DNA: TGTGCCAGCAGCGACAGGGGCTCTAACTATGGCTACACCTTC
CDR3 protein: CASSDRGSNYGYTF

J gene: TRBJ1-6
D gene: NA
V gene: TRBV7-6
clone size: NA
CDR3 DNA: TGTGCCAGCAGCTTAGTAAGACTAGGGACTTCACCCCTCCACTTT
CDR3 protein: CASSLVRLGTSPLHF

J gene: TRBJ1-2
D gene: TRBD1
V gene: TRBV6-5
clone size: NA
CDR3 DNA: TGTGCCAGCAGTAGGGACAGACACTATGGCTACACCTTC
CDR3 protein: CASSRDRHYGYTF

J gene: TRBJ1-2
D gene: TRBD1
V gene: TRBV5-1
clone size: NA
CDR3 DNA: TGCGCCAGCAGCCCCGGGACAGGGATGGGCTACACCTTC
CDR3 protein: CASSPGTGMGYTF

J gene: TRBJ2-1
D gene: NA
V gene: TRBV6-2/TRBV6-3
clone size: NA
CDR3 DNA: TGTGCCAGCAGTTACAGCCTTCCGGGACTCGATGAGCAGTTCTTC
CDR3 protein: CASSYSLPGLDEQFF

J gene: TRBJ2-7
D gene: NA
V gene: TRBV25-1
clone size: NA
CDR3 DNA: TGTGCCAGCAGTGACCAAATGCGAATGCGAGAGCAGTACTTC
CDR3 protein: CASSDQMRMREQYF

J gene: TRBJ1-2
D gene: NA
V gene: TRBV5-1
clone size: NA
CDR3 DNA: TGCGCCAGCAGCCCCCGGGATTCCTATGGCTACACCTTC
CDR3 protein: CASSPRDSYGYTF

J gene: TRBJ2-7
D gene: TRBD2
V gene: TRBV4-1
clone size: once
CDR3 DNA: TGCGCCAGCAGCCAAGCATCGAGCGGGGGCTCGATAATTAACGAGCAGTACTTC
CDR3 protein: CASSQASSGGSIINEQYF

J gene: TRBJ2-5
D gene: TRBD1
V gene: TRBV30
clone size: NA
CDR3 DNA: TGTGCCTGGAGTGTACGGCAGGGGGCGTACGTAGAGACCCAGTACTTC
CDR3 protein: CAWSVRQGAYVETQYF

J gene: TRBJ2-4
D gene: NA
V gene: TRBV25-1
clone size: NA
CDR3 DNA: TGTGCCAGCAGTGAGGAGGGATACATTCAGTACTTC
CDR3 protein: CASSEEGYIQYF

J gene: TRBJ2-3
D gene: NA
V gene: TRBV7-9
clone size: NA
CDR3 DNA: TGTGCCAGCAGCTCAACAGGTTCAACAGATACGCAGTATTTT
CDR3 protein: CASSSTGSTDTQYF

J gene: TRBJ1-2
D gene: TRBD1
V gene: TRBV28
clone size: NA
CDR3 DNA: TGTGCCAGCAGTTTAGGAGGGGGCGCTAACTATGGCTACACCTTC
CDR3 protein: CASSLGGGANYGYTF

J gene: TRBJ1-1
D gene: TRBD1
V gene: TRBV29-1
clone size: NA
CDR3 DNA: TGCAGCGTTGACCAGGGACAGGGATTTGCTGGGACTGAAGCTTTCTTT
CDR3 protein: CSVDQGQGFAGTEAFF

J gene: TRBJ1-1
D gene: TRBD1
V gene: TRBV5-6
clone size: NA
CDR3 DNA: TGTGCCAGCAGCCTCAGCAGGGGGATCACTGAAGCTTTCTTT
CDR3 protein: CASSLSRGITEAFF

J gene: TRBJ1-2
D gene: NA
V gene: TRBV5-6
clone size: NA
CDR3 DNA: TGTGCCAGCAGCTTGTATACAGAGAATCCCTATGGCTACACCTTC
CDR3 protein: CASSLYTENPYGYTF

J gene: TRBJ2-3
D gene: TRBD2
V gene: TRBV7-3
clone size: NA
CDR3 DNA: TGTGCCAGCAGCTTGGGAGTACTAGCGGGCACAGATACGCAGTATTTT
CDR3 protein: CASSLGVLAGTDTQYF

J gene: TRBJ1-3
D gene: NA
V gene: TRBV7-8
clone size: once
CDR3 DNA: TGTGCCAGCAGCGCAACAGGGAACTCTGGAAACACCATATATTTT
CDR3 protein: CASSATGNSGNTIYF

J gene: TRBJ2-3
D gene: TRBD2
V gene: TRBV5-5
clone size: NA
CDR3 DNA: TGTGCCAGCAGCTGGGGACTAGCGGGGTCATTCATAGATACGCAGTATTTT
CDR3 protein: CASSWGLAGSFIDTQYF

J gene: TRBJ2-1
D gene: TRBD2
V gene: TRBV5-1
clone size: NA
CDR3 DNA: TGCGCCAGCAGCCCTGGGACTAGCGGGTACAATGAGCAGTTCTTC
CDR3 protein: CASSPGTSGYNEQFF

J gene: TRBJ2-4
D gene: TRBD2
V gene: TRBV19
clone size: few
CDR3 DNA: TGTGCCAGTAGTGGGACTAGCGGGGGGGAAAAAAACATTCAGTACTTC
CDR3 protein: CASSGTSGGEKNIQYF

J gene: TRBJ1-2
D gene: TRBD1
V gene: TRBV5-4
clone size: NA
CDR3 DNA: TGTGCCAGCAGCCCCCTCGGGACAGGGAAGGGCGGCTACACCTTC
CDR3 protein: CASSPLGTGKGGYTF

J gene: TRBJ2-7
D gene: NA
V gene: TRBV11-2
clone size: NA
CDR3 DNA: TGTGCCAGCAGAAGGATACGGAACGTAGCGGTCGAGCAGTACTTC
CDR3 protein: CASRRIRNVAVEQYF

J gene: TRBJ1-1
D gene: NA
V gene: TRBV6-5
clone size: NA
CDR3 DNA: TGTGCCAGCAGTTACTCGATCATAGCCGAAGCTTTCTTT
CDR3 protein: CASSYSIIAEAFF

J gene: TRBJ2-3
D gene: NA
V gene: TRBV28
clone size: NA
CDR3 DNA: TGTGCCAGCAGTTCGCCGGTAGCGGCTGGGCCAGATACGCAGTATTTT
CDR3 protein: CASSSPVAAGPDTQYF

J gene: TRBJ1-6
D gene: NA
V gene: TRBV5-5
clone size: once
CDR3 DNA: TGTGCCAGCAGCTTGGTTGGGGAGAATTCACCCCTCCACTTT
CDR3 protein: CASSLVGENSPLHF

J gene: TRBJ2-3
D gene: TRBD1
V gene: TRBV11-3
clone size: NA
CDR3 DNA: TGTGCCAGCAGCTTACAGGGGGCTAGCACAGATACGCAGTATTTT
CDR3 protein: CASSLQGASTDTQYF

J gene: TRBJ1-2
D gene: NA
V gene: TRBV5-1
clone size: NA
CDR3 DNA: TGCGCCAGCAGCTTGGACAGGAATAACTATGGCTACACCTTC
CDR3 protein: CASSLDRNNYGYTF

J gene: TRBJ2-3
D gene: NA
V gene: TRBV19
clone size: NA
CDR3 DNA: TGTGCCAGTAGTACCCGAGGTGGGCGGGGAACCACAGATACGCAGTATTTT
CDR3 protein: CASSTRGGRGTTDTQYF

J gene: TRBJ2-5
D gene: TRBD1
V gene: TRBV4-1
clone size: once
CDR3 DNA: TGCGCCAGCAGCCATTACCGGACAGGGCTGGGGGAGACCCAGTACTTC
CDR3 protein: CASSHYRTGLGETQYF

J gene: TRBJ1-2
D gene: NA
V gene: TRBV3-1/TRBV3-2
clone size: NA
CDR3 DNA: TGTGCCAGCAGCCAAGAAGGCCCAGGTCTTGCCTATGGCTACACCTTC
CDR3 protein: CASSQEGPGLAYGYTF

J gene: TRBJ1-6
D gene: TRBD1
V gene: TRBV14
clone size: NA
CDR3 DNA: TGTGCCAGCAGCCAAGCGAGACAGGGGGGTTCACCCCTCCACTTT
CDR3 protein: CASSQARQGGSPLHF

J gene: TRBJ2-2
D gene: TRBD2
V gene: TRBV7-2
clone size: NA
CDR3 DNA: TGTGCCAGCAGCTTAGGGGCTAGCGGGGGGGTCACCGGGGAGCTGTTTTTT
CDR3 protein: CASSLGASGGVTGELFF

J gene: TRBJ2-5
D gene: TRBD2
V gene: TRBV7-6
clone size: NA
CDR3 DNA: TGTGCCAGCAGGCCCGGGACTAGCGGACAAGAGACCCAGTACTTC
CDR3 protein: CASRPGTSGQETQYF

J gene: TRBJ2-7
D gene: NA
V gene: TRBV3-1/TRBV3-2
clone size: NA
CDR3 DNA: TGTGCCAGCAGCCCTCAGGCACTCAGCTCCTACGAGCAGTACTTC
CDR3 protein: CASSPQALSSYEQYF

J gene: TRBJ1-4
D gene: NA
V gene: TRBV4-1
clone size: NA
CDR3 DNA: TGCGCCAGCAGCAAGACAGTTACTAATGAAAAACTGTTTTTT
CDR3 protein: CASSKTVTNEKLFF

J gene: TRBJ2-3
D gene: NA
V gene: TRBV3-1/TRBV3-2
clone size: NA
CDR3 DNA: TGTGCCAGCAGCCTCGGGGGAGGCACAGATACGCAGTATTTT
CDR3 protein: CASSLGGGTDTQYF

J gene: TRBJ1-5
D gene: TRBD1
V gene: TRBV28
clone size: NA
CDR3 DNA: TGTGCCAGCAGCTCTGGGACAGGGGACAATCAGCCCCAGCATTTT
CDR3 protein: CASSSGTGDNQPQHF

J gene: TRBJ1-2
D gene: TRBD1
V gene: TRBV5-1
clone size: NA
CDR3 DNA: TGCGCCAGCAGCTTCCTGGACAGGAACTATGGCTACACCTTC
CDR3 protein: CASSFLDRNYGYTF

J gene: TRBJ1-4
D gene: TRBD1
V gene: TRBV4-1
clone size: NA
CDR3 DNA: TGCGCCAGCAGCCTAATACAGGGGGCAACTAATGAAAAACTGTTTTTT
CDR3 protein: CASSLIQGATNEKLFF

J gene: TRBJ1-2
D gene: TRBD1
V gene: TRBV9
clone size: NA
CDR3 DNA: TGTGCCAGCAGCGTTGGGGACAGAATTGGCGGCTACACCTTC
CDR3 protein: CASSVGDRIGGYTF

J gene: TRBJ2-3
D gene: NA
V gene: TRBV6-5
clone size: NA
CDR3 DNA: TGTGCCAGCAGTTACGGCTCGTTGGGCACAGATACGCAGTATTTT
CDR3 protein: CASSYGSLGTDTQYF

J gene: TRBJ2-3
D gene: NA
V gene: TRBV30
clone size: NA
CDR3 DNA: TGTGCCTGGAGTGTACCGGGAAAGTGGACAGATACGCAGTATTTT
CDR3 protein: CAWSVPGKWTDTQYF

J gene: TRBJ2-7
D gene: TRBD2
V gene: TRBV5-4
clone size: NA
CDR3 DNA: TGTGCCGTGGGATCTAGCGGGGGGATATACGAGCAGTACTTC
CDR3 protein: CAVGSSGGIYEQYF

J gene: TRBJ1-6
D gene: TRBD1
V gene: TRBV18
clone size: once
CDR3 DNA: TGTGCCAGCTCCTTTAGGACAGGGGGTGATAATTCACCCCTCCACTTT
CDR3 protein: CASSFRTGGDNSPLHF

J gene: TRBJ1-4
D gene: NA
V gene: TRBV6-5
clone size: NA
CDR3 DNA: TGTGCCAGCAGTAAACACAGTGAGGGTAATGAAAAACTGTTTTTT
CDR3 protein: CASSKHSEGNEKLFF

J gene: TRBJ1-2
D gene: NA
V gene: TRBV30
clone size: NA
CDR3 DNA: TGTGCCTGGAGTGCCCTGTATGGCTACACCTTC
CDR3 protein: CAWSALYGYTF

J gene: TRBJ1-3
D gene: NA
V gene: TRBV29-1
clone size: NA
CDR3 DNA: TGCAGCGTTGAAACAGGGAAATCTGGAAACACCATATATTTT
CDR3 protein: CSVETGKSGNTIYF

J gene: TRBJ2-5
D gene: NA
V gene: TRBV9
clone size: NA
CDR3 DNA: TGTGCCAGCAGCCTTTTGGGGCAGGTAAATTCACAGGGCCAAGAGACCCAGTACTTC
CDR3 protein: CASSLLGQVNSQGQETQYF

J gene: TRBJ2-7
D gene: TRBD2
V gene: TRBV29-1
clone size: NA
CDR3 DNA: TGCAGCGTGGGACTAGCGGGGTCCTACGAGCAGTACTTC
CDR3 protein: CSVGLAGSYEQYF

J gene: TRBJ1-2
D gene: TRBD1
V gene: TRBV2
clone size: NA
CDR3 DNA: TGTGCCAGCAGTGACCTCTTAGGGGACAGGGGCTATGGCTACACCTTC
CDR3 protein: CASSDLLGDRGYGYTF

J gene: TRBJ2-7
D gene: TRBD1
V gene: TRBV29-1
clone size: NA
CDR3 DNA: TGCAGCGCCCGGGACAGGCCCAGCTCCTACGAGCAGTACTTC
CDR3 protein: CSARDRPSSYEQYF

J gene: TRBJ1-1
D gene: NA
V gene: TRBV28
clone size: NA
CDR3 DNA: TGTGCCAGCAGTTTATATAGCGATGAAGCTTTCTTT
CDR3 protein: CASSLYSDEAFF

J gene: TRBJ2-3
D gene: NA
V gene: TRBV29-1
clone size: NA
CDR3 DNA: TGCAGCGTTGAAGAACCTGCCGGGACCTGGGGGGCAGATACGCAGTATTTT
CDR3 protein: CSVEEPAGTWGADTQYF

J gene: TRBJ2-7
D gene: TRBD1
V gene: TRBV7-9
clone size: NA
CDR3 DNA: TGTGCCAGCAGCTTACGGGACAGCGCGTACGAGCAGTACTTC
CDR3 protein: CASSLRDSAYEQYF

J gene: TRBJ1-5
D gene: NA
V gene: TRBV15
clone size: NA
CDR3 DNA: TGTGCCACCAGCTACAAGCGTGGCAATCAGCCCCAGCATTTT
CDR3 protein: CATSYKRGNQPQHF

J gene: TRBJ1-1
D gene: TRBD1
V gene: TRBV28
clone size: NA
CDR3 DNA: TGTGCCAGCAGTCTCAGGACAGGGAGGGGGATGAACACTGAAGCTTTCTTT
CDR3 protein: CASSLRTGRGMNTEAFF

J gene: TRBJ2-5
D gene: NA
V gene: TRBV4-1
clone size: NA
CDR3 DNA: TGCGCCAGCAGCCAAGATGAGATCAGTTTAAGGGGGGAGACCCAGTACTTC
CDR3 protein: CASSQDEISLRGETQYF